The 8 T cell receptor beta chains below all came from one sample that was sequenced in a study of beta chain features in type 1 diabetes. The study, taken as a whole, reports: Moderately but significantly shorter TCRB CDR3s were found in Type 1 diabetes patients in all four CD4+ subsets.

For these receptors, no antigen is known. Expressed TCRB transcripts were sequenced after all isolated RNA was converted to cDNA. Assay: immunoSEQ multiplex PCR; the TCRdb copy retains only in-frame clones and omits some. The table has 300,000 to 350,000 clones, around 9% seen once. Sequencing was performed on central memory CD4+ T cells from blood. Receptor source: a man under 40 with type 1 diabetes.

This clone was observed a few times. The gene calls are TRBV4-1 and TRBJ2-1; weak D call: TRBD2 (6 bases). The CDR3 has 16 amino acids. Germline V gene data show CDR1 as MGHRA and CDR2 as YSYEKL. V shed 3 bases and J shed 1 base, with 13 bases lying between them. The CDR3 protein is CASSQSLAPSYNEQFF. The CDR3 DNA follows: TGCGCCAGCAGCCAGTCCCTAGCGCCGTCCTACAATGAGCAGTTCTTC.

This clone turned up a few times. The chain is built from TRBV28 and TRBJ1-6; the match to TRBD1 covers 7 bases. Germline assignment: CDR1 MDHEN and CDR2 SYDVKM. V was clipped by 6 bases and J by 7 bases; unmatched bases: 9. The CDR3 has 15 residues. DNA of the CDR3: TGTGCCAGCAGCACCCCGGGACAGCTGAATTCACCCCTCCACTTT. This encodes CASSTPGQLNSPLHF.

The gene calls are TRBV5-1 and TRBJ2-5; D gene uncertain. V was cut by 3 bases and J by 12 bases, with 21 bases left in between. The CDR3 has 14 amino acids. Germline V lookup: CDR1 SGHRS, CDR2 YFSETQ. CDR3 region: CASSSVGREDREYF. The CDR3 nucleotides read TGCGCCAGCAGCTCCGTGGGCCGCGAGGATAGGGAGTACTTC.

The CDR3: CASSHSDGTDTQYF. The CDR3 bases are TGTGCCAGCAGCCACTCGGACGGCACAGATACGCAGTATTTT. The rearrangement joins TRBV7-9 to TRBJ2-3, with no clear D. The CDR3 contains 14 residues. Germline CDR1 and CDR2: SEHNR and FQNEAQ (reference sequence). Trimming cost V 5 bases and J 1 base, with 10 bases left between them.

This chain links TRBV28 with TRBJ2-6; D not certain. The V end was cut by 6 bases, the J end by 4 bases, with 7 bases between. Germline V gene sequence: CDR1 MDHEN, CDR2 SYDVKM. The CDR3 extends over 13 amino acids. The CDR3 nucleotides read TGTGCCAGCAGCGGTCAGGGGGCCAACGTCCTGACTTTC. This sequence encodes CASSGQGANVLTF.

Only a few counts were recorded for this clone. V and J are TRBV7-2 and TRBJ2-7, with D unresolved. Trimming removed 4 bases from V and 7 bases from J, with 17 bases in between. The CDR3 covers 14 residues. Germline V gene lookup returns CDR1 SGHTA and CDR2 FQGNSA. The CDR3 loop reads CASSYAVGQMEQYF. The CDR3 bases are TGTGCCAGCAGCTACGCGGTCGGCCAAATGGAGCAGTACTTC. The full variable domain, with the rest looked up from reference TRBV7-2 and TRBJ2-7, is GAGVSQSPSNKVTEKGKDVELRCDPISGHTALYWYRQSLGQGLEFLIYFQGNSAPDKSGLPSDRFSAERTGGSVSTLTIQRTQQEDSAVYLCASSYAVGQMEQYFGPGTRLTVT.

The chain is built from TRBV7-2 and TRBJ1-1; 9 nucleotides line up with TRBD1. The CDR3 has 14 amino acids. V dropped 5 bases and J dropped 4; count of bases not matched to a gene: 5. CDR1 SGHTA and CDR2 FQGNSA come from the germline V gene. The CDR3 DNA reads TGTGCCAGCAGCCACGACAGGGGGGGCACTGAAGCTTTCTTT. Its protein is CASSHDRGGTEAFF.

J is TRBJ2-7 and V is TRBV7-2; D gene unclear. The CDR3 is 12 amino acids. Between the trimmed V and J ends, which lost 5 bases and 1 base, there was a span of 6 bases. Per the germline V gene, CDR1 is SGHTA and CDR2 is FQGNSA. The CDR3 DNA reads TGTGCCAGCAGCCTACAGTCCTACGAGCAGTACTTC. This sequence encodes CASSLQSYEQYF.